A selection of T cell receptor beta chains follows, all from one sample in a study of neurological immune-mediated disorders. MiXCR, applied by TCRdb to the 5' RACE reads, yields one record per CDR3 protein. The sample contains tens of thousands of distinct CDR3 sequences, more than 9.5% of which appear only once. Material: PBMCs. Every receptor here comes from a woman aged 60-70 years with HTLV-1-associated myelopathy (HAM/TSP). The CDR3 runs from the conserved cysteine through the conserved F or W. The order of the fields is clone size, V gene, D gene, J gene, CDR3 DNA, CDR3 protein. A D gene is named only where the DNA matches it firmly. Clone size is shown for a subset of rows, as once, few, many or a class of expanded clone.

size: many
V: TRBV5-5
D: .
J: TRBJ2-6
DNA: TGTGCCAGCAGCTTGATCCCAAAAGACTACTCTGGGGCCAACGTCCTGACTTTC
CDR3: CASSLIPKDYSGANVLTF

size: many
V: TRBV5-1
D: .
J: TRBJ1-5
DNA: TGCGCCAGCAGCTTGGCCGGGGGGTCCCAGCCCCAGCATTTT
CDR3: CASSLAGGSQPQHF

size: many
V: TRBV20-1
D: TRBD2
J: TRBJ2-3
DNA: TGCAGTGCGAATAGCGGGAGAACAGATACGCAGTATTTT
CDR3: CSANSGRTDTQYF

size: few
V: TRBV6-1
D: TRBD2
J: TRBJ2-1
DNA: TGTGCCAGCAAATGGGGACTAGCCTCCTACAATGAGCAGTTCTTC
CDR3: CASKWGLASYNEQFF

size: many
V: TRBV27
D: .
J: TRBJ2-2
DNA: TGTGCCAGCAGTCATGGGGGGCCCGGGGAGCTGTTTTTT
CDR3: CASSHGGPGELFF

size: .
V: TRBV5-1
D: TRBD1
J: TRBJ2-3
DNA: TGCGCCAGCAGCTTGTCCCTGGGACAGATGGATACGCAGTATTTT
CDR3: CASSLSLGQMDTQYF

size: many
V: TRBV5-6
D: .
J: TRBJ2-7
DNA: TGTGCCAGCAGCTTGAATACCGCTTCGATAGAGATCAGCGAGCAGTACTTC
CDR3: CASSLNTASIEISEQYF

size: many
V: TRBV20-1
D: TRBD1
J: TRBJ2-7
DNA: TGCAGTGCTAGCCCTGCCGACAGGGACCTTTACGAGCAGTACTTC
CDR3: CSASPADRDLYEQYF

size: many
V: TRBV5-1
D: .
J: TRBJ2-1
DNA: TGCGCCACCCGGGGGACCGGAGGCCATGAGCAGTTCTTC
CDR3: CATRGTGGHEQFF

size: many
V: TRBV24-1
D: TRBD1
J: TRBJ2-3
DNA: TGTGCCACCAGTGATTATCCAGGGGGCATTACAGATACGCAGTATTTT
CDR3: CATSDYPGGITDTQYF

size: many
V: TRBV20-1
D: .
J: TRBJ1-2
DNA: TGCAGTGCGACCCGGACGGTGAATCATGGCTACACCTTC
CDR3: CSATRTVNHGYTF

size: many
V: TRBV5-1
D: TRBD2
J: TRBJ2-2
DNA: TGCGCCAGCAGCTTGGTAGCGGGAGATAACACCGGGGAGCTGTTTTTT
CDR3: CASSLVAGDNTGELFF

size: many
V: TRBV4-1
D: .
J: TRBJ1-5
DNA: TGCGCCAGCAGCCAAGATGGGTCCGGTGCGCCCCAGCATTTT
CDR3: CASSQDGSGAPQHF

size: many
V: TRBV20-1
D: TRBD2
J: TRBJ2-2
DNA: TGCAGTGCTAGACCTAGCGGCTCGAACACCGGGGAGCTGTTTTTT
CDR3: CSARPSGSNTGELFF

size: .
V: TRBV3-1
D: TRBD1
J: TRBJ2-1
DNA: TGTGCCAGCAGCCAGGGGACAGGGGGCTACAATGAGCAGTTCTTC
CDR3: CASSQGTGGYNEQFF

size: many
V: TRBV10-3
D: TRBD2
J: TRBJ2-5
DNA: TGTGCCACCACGGGCGGGGGTGGAGAGACCCAGTACTTC
CDR3: CATTGGGGETQYF

size: .
V: TRBV9
D: TRBD1
J: TRBJ2-5
DNA: TGTGCCAGCAGCGTCGGGACAGGGCAAGAGACCCAGTACTTC
CDR3: CASSVGTGQETQYF

size: many
V: TRBV12-3/TRBV12-4
D: TRBD2
J: TRBJ2-5
DNA: TGTGCCAGCACCACTAGCGTGTGGCAAGAGACCCAGTACTTC
CDR3: CASTTSVWQETQYF

size: many
V: TRBV5-1
D: .
J: TRBJ2-1
DNA: TGCGCCAGCAGCCCGGAGGTGGGGACGGGTGAGCAGTTCTTC
CDR3: CASSPEVGTGEQFF

size: many
V: TRBV7-3
D: .
J: TRBJ2-1
DNA: TGTGCCAGCAGCTTAATGAGTCCCCCCAATGAGCAGTTCTTC
CDR3: CASSLMSPPNEQFF

size: many
V: TRBV7-2
D: .
J: TRBJ1-1
DNA: TGTGCCAGCAGCTTAAGGGTTATGAACACTGAAGCTTTCTTT
CDR3: CASSLRVMNTEAFF

size: many
V: TRBV24-1
D: .
J: TRBJ2-1
DNA: TGTGCCACCGAGGGGGATTACAATGAGCAGTTCTTC
CDR3: CATEGDYNEQFF

size: many
V: TRBV5-1
D: TRBD1
J: TRBJ1-1
DNA: TGCGCCAGCAGCGCCCGGGACAGCTTGAACACTGAAGCTTTCTTT
CDR3: CASSARDSLNTEAFF